This TCR beta chain was documented in a study of T cells in Graves' hyperthyroidism and ophthalmopathy (dated by TCRdb to about 2019). About the full investigation: TCR V-J signatures able to tell the groups apart were searched for in a discovery cohort of 95 or so patients, of whom approximately 40 had Graves' ophthalmopathy and about 60 had stable Graves' hyperthyroidism. Prospective prediction of ophthalmopathy was tested in an independent validation cohort consisting of fewer than 20 hyperthyroidism patients and approximately 16 patients who later progressed to ophthalmopathy. The roughly 100 discovery patients were randomly divided into training and test sets at a 7:3 ratio. In more than 5 Graves' hyperthyroidism patients, the study also compared T-cell repertoires from thyroid tissue with T-cell repertoires from blood. After sampling, hyperthyroidism patients received methimazole starting at 30 mg daily, and ophthalmopathy patients received high-dose intravenous methylprednisolone. The paper reports TCR Vbeta CDR3 sequencing of roughly 140 peripheral blood samples: over 40 ophthalmopathy, under 80 hyperthyroidism and roughly 17 progressor patients. Summary of the overall study and its limitations: No statistical method was used to set the sample size in advance, and investigators knew the group allocation. In validation, the model predicted progression to ophthalmopathy with approximately 70% sensitivity and about 72% specificity, a median of about six months before onset. Blood samples also contained most of the expanded thyroid clonotypes (frequency above 0.001), which suggests that blood repertoires may reflect thyroid immune responses. A 13 V-J signature model separated ophthalmopathy from stable hyperthyroidism, with roughly 88% sensitivity and 81% to 83% specificity in cross-validation and 80%/75% in testing.

A few counts support this clonotype. What antigen it recognizes has not been identified. No much larger clone is present one base from it, and per-base qualities are unavailable. Stable Graves' hyperthyroidism was defined as the absence of progression to ophthalmopathy over 18 months of follow-up. Hyperthyroidism patients were newly diagnosed, with disease duration under 2 months, and aged 18 to 65 years. Exclusion was applied to patients with uncontrolled infections, other autoimmune diseases, pregnancy or lactation. Diagnoses were based on clinical symptoms, serum thyroxine and TRAb, thyroid ultrasound and orbital computed tomography. Total RNA was extracted with Trizol reagent, and quality was checked on an Agilent 2100 Bioanalyzer. Taken from the germline V gene (reference sequence), the CDR1 and CDR2 loops are SEHNR and FQNEAQ. The junction shows trimming of 5 bases on V and 5 bases on J, and the gene matches do not reach 2 bases of it. Taken from cysteine to phenylalanine, the CDR3 has 12 residues. CDR3 DNA only is kept here, 36 bases in frame from base 1.

The TCR beta CDR3 regions were amplified from RNA transcripts. The TCR CDR3 was subjected to a first round of RT-PCR using the HTBI primer set and the Qiagen OneStep RT-PCR kit. The libraries were constructed in a second round of multiplex PCR and then size-selected and purified. The libraries were sequenced on an Illumina HiSeq2000 using paired-end 100 bp reads. Turning to the authors' computational methods: SOAPnuke was used to process the raw data, removing reads that contained adapters or uncalled bases, had a mean Phred below 15, or lacked an exact match to the constant primer or identifier. High-quality paired reads were merged using COPE v1.2.5, and each unique nucleotide sequence was defined as a clonotype. Clonotypes were aligned to IMGT TRBV, TRBD and TRBJ reference segments using MiTCR v1.1. The analysis included only V-J combinations with a frequency above 0.0001, which together covered over 98% of the repertoires. The TCS score was defined as F50 (clonal expansion) divided by E x V (chaos), with BLOSUM62-based TCRdist calculated between CDR3 peptides within each V-J. Welch's t-statistics and random forest reduced fewer than 600 V-J features to under 15, which were used in a naive Bayes classifier (R e1071). The Morisita-Horn index was used to measure how similar the thyroid and blood repertoires were. TCRdb itself trimmed the public reads at Q25 with fastp, ran MiXCR and retained productive beta chains. Every distinct CDR3 protein forms one entry, paired with its most common genes and DNA. TCRdb, not the authors, supplied the V and J calls. Present in this sample are approximately 49,000 distinct CDR3 sequences, roughly 51% of which were seen just once. The ten largest make up about 34% of the sample.

The rearranged segments are TRBV7-9 and TRBJ2-5; 7 middle bases align to TRBD1. The source material was peripheral blood or thyroid tissue (not recorded which). The sequence was obtained from a young man with Graves' hyperthyroidism. The DNA sequence is as follows: TGTGCCAGCAGCCGGGGACAGGAGACCCAGTACTTC. The translation is CASSRGQETQYF.